This T cell receptor (beta chain) came from a study of post-analysis software for immune sequencing data. Study-level background: Patients had relapsing-remitting, secondary progressive or progressive-relapsing multiple sclerosis; some lacked subtype.

Comments on this clonotype: Its matching antigen is unknown.

Findings and limits, study-wide: Patients had higher frequencies than controls of about 5 TRBV segments, including TRBV5-6, TRBV5-1 and TRBV20-1. Significantly decreased normalized Chao1 diversity was recorded for multiple sclerosis patients relative to controls.

Losses at the gene ends were 4 bases for V and 9 bases for J; bases not matched to a gene: 9. The CDR3 contains 16 residues. Germline V gives CDR1 SGHRS, CDR2 YFSETQ. Carried by the TCR beta cDNA libraries were unique molecular identifiers. Using its own MiXCR run on the PCR reads, TCRdb lists one record per CDR3 protein. The repertoire has 170,000 or so distinct CDR3 sequences, about 30% of them found once; the top ten carry approximately 1.4%. The clonotype originates from a girl between 5 and 17 years old with multiple sclerosis. The chain combines TRBV5-1 with TRBJ1-6, with 11 bases lining up with TRBD1. Sequenced sample: blood. The CDR3 region is CASSLGGQGASSPLHF. Here the CDR3 DNA reads TGCGCCAGCAGCCTGGGAGGACAGGGGGCGAGTTCACCCCTCCACTTT.